This T cell receptor (beta chain) was observed in a study of breast tumors, draining lymph nodes, adjacent tissues. The lymph nodes were axillary draining lymph nodes from breast cancer patients. TCRdb passed the multiplex PCR reads through MiXCR, listing each CDR3 protein once. The sample comprises approximately 140,000 distinct CDR3 sequences, roughly 33% of which are singletons, and around 2.5% rests with the top ten. General study points: Tumors had less TCR diversity than lymph nodes, more than nontumor tissue. Findings are consistent with lymph node origin and intratumoral expansion of most tumor T cells. Luminal-like breast cancer showed significantly higher tumor–nontumor repertoire similarity than basal-like.

This clonotype was seen many times. Its specificity is not known. The CDR3 extends over 14 amino acids. Germline CDR1 reads DFQATT; CDR2 reads SNEGSKA (reference sequence). Trimming took 4 bases from V and 9 from J, leaving 19 bases between them. The source is a female donor with breast cancer. Some clones in this sample may be carry-over from other donors' samples. This sequence joins TRBV20-1 and TRBJ2-1; the D gene is possibly TRBD1 (6 bases). Sequences were obtained from axillary lymph node tissue. The chain's CDR3 is CSAITGTNTTEQFF. Here the CDR3 DNA reads TGCAGTGCTATAACCGGGACAAATACCACTGAGCAGTTCTTC.